This paragraph covers one T cell receptor (beta chain) sequence. This record belongs to a study of CD8 T cells in Susac syndrome. Random hexamers served to reverse transcribe roughly 0.45 to 1 ug RNA. Amplification of TCR beta CDR3 by immunoSEQ multiplex PCR spanned 54 Vbeta and 13 Jbeta. In TCRdb, the immunoSEQ multiplex PCR reads were re-called with MiXCR into one record per CDR3 protein. The sample carries some 130,000 distinct CDR3 sequences, 95% recorded once. Per the germline V gene, CDR1 is LNHNV and CDR2 is YYDKDF (reference sequence). Losses at the gene ends were 0 bases for V and 4 bases for J; bases not matched to a gene: 11. The CDR3 runs 18 residues.

This clonotype was obtained from a human donor with Susac syndrome. Sequencing used CD8+ T cells from PBMCs. The rearrangement uses TRBV15 and TRBJ2-5; TRBD2 matches at 10 bases. In nucleotides, the CDR3 is TGTGCCACCAGCAGAGAGCCACCGGGACTAGCGAGACGAGAGACCCAGTACTTC. This translates into CATSREPPGLARRETQYF.